This is a list of T cell receptor beta chains from one sample in a study of blood T cell repertoires in COVID-19. Data came from immunoSEQ multiplex PCR; TCRdb stores just in-frame clones and leaves some out. The data contain 300,000 or so clones, about 90% of them singletons. Input material: peripheral blood. The source is a man younger than 35 who had recovered from COVID-19. Each CDR3 is given with its conserved first and last residue. D genes are given only for firm matches. Only part of the rows carry a size: once, few, many, or a class if the clone is expanded.

v_gene	abundance	d_gene	j_gene	CDR3nt	CDR3aa
TRBV7-9	few	NA	TRBJ2-1	TGTGCCAGCAGCTTAGCTCAGGTAGGGTCGGGGATCTATGAGCAGTTCTTC	CASSLAQVGSGIYEQFF
TRBV2	NA	NA	TRBJ1-2	TGTGCCAGCAGGGGGGGATACTATGGCTACACCTTC	CASRGGYYGYTF
TRBV6-5	NA	NA	TRBJ2-1	TGTGCCAGCAGTTACTCTCGAGCGAGCTATGAGCAGTTCTTC	CASSYSRASYEQFF
TRBV6-6	NA	NA	TRBJ1-4	TGTGCCAGCAGTTACACCCAGGGTGGTGAAAAACTGTTTTTT	CASSYTQGGEKLFF
TRBV6-5	once	NA	TRBJ1-5	TGTGCCAGCAGACTCGGGACAACCAGCAATCAGCCCCAGCATTTT	CASRLGTTSNQPQHF
TRBV5-4	NA	NA	TRBJ1-1	TGTGCCAGCAGCTTGGTGGGGAGAACCCCTGAAGCTTTCTTT	CASSLVGRTPEAFF
TRBV5-1	NA	NA	TRBJ2-5	TGCGCCAGCAGCTTGGCCAGATCGGAGACCCAGTACTTC	CASSLARSETQYF
TRBV2	NA	TRBD1	TRBJ1-5	TGTGCCAGCAGTGATAGGACAGGCGTAGGGGGGCCCCAGCATTTT	CASSDRTGVGGPQHF
TRBV2	NA	NA	TRBJ1-1	TGTGCCAGCAGTGGGGGGCAGCAGAACACTGAAGCTTTCTTT	CASSGGQQNTEAFF
TRBV3-1/TRBV3-2	NA	TRBD2	TRBJ2-7	TGTGCCAGCAGCCACACCGGGGGGGCGGGACCTGAGTACTTC	CASSHTGGAGPEYF
TRBV30	NA	NA	TRBJ2-2	TGTGCCTGGAGTGGTGGCGGCACCGGGGAGCTGTTTTTT	CAWSGGGTGELFF
TRBV3-1/TRBV3-2	NA	NA	TRBJ2-6	TGTGCCAGCAGCGCGAAGTTTTCTGGGGCCAACGTCCTGACTTTC	CASSAKFSGANVLTF